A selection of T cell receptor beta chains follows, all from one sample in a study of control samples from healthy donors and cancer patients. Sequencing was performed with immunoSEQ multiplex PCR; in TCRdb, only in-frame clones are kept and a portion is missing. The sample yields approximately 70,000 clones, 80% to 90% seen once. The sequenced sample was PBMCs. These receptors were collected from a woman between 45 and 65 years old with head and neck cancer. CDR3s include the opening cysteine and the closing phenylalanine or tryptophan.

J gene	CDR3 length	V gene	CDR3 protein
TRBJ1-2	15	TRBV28	CASSSLGTANYGYTF
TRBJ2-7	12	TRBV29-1	CSVEGASYEQYF
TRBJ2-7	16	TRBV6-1	CASSESGTGPYRAQYF
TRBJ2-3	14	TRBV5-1	CASSLRTRGDTQYF
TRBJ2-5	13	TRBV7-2	CASSSQVGETQYF
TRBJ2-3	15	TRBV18	CASSPPQVARDTQYF
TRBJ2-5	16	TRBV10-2	CASSDGGRGAGKTQYF
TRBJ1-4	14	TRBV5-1	CASSLAEGSEKLFF
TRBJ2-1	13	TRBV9	CASSAVLAGEQFF
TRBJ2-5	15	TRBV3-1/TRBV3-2	CASSQGGRDGETQYF
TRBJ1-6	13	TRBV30	CASAAGGGSPLHF
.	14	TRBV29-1	CSVRLATGNQPQYF
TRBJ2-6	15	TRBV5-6	CASSLGGPGANVLTF
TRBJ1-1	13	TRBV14	CASSQLGRWGAFF
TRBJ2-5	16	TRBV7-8	CASSLVTSRSQETQYF
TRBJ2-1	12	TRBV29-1	CSVTGSYNEQFF
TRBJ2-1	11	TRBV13	CASSWGNEQFF
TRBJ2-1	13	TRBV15	CATSRENGNEQFF
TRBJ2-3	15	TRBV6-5	CASSYEDPHTDTQYF
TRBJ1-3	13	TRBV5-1	CASSLGQPNTIYF
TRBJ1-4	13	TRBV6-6	CASSYAQGEKLFF
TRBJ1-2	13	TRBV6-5	CASGGGGVYGYTF
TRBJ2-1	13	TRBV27	CASSLGFGAEQFF
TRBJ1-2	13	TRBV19	CASSIAEAYGYTF
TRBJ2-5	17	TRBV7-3	CASSAGLAGGLQETQYF
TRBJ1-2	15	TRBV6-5	CASSYGGQGAAGYTF
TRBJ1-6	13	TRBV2	CASMPGRNSPFHF
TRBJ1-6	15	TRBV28	CASRPGTTYNSPLHF
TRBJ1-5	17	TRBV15	CATSRDAGGARNQPQHF
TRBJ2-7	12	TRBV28	CASSRERHEQYF
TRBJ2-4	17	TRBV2	CASRARTSGGAKNIQYF
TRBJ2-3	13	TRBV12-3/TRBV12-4	CASSLGVTDTQYF
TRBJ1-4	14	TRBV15	CATSDRQRHEKLFF
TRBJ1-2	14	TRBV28	CASSLSDRIYGYTF
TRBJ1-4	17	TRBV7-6	CASRQDRGRATNEKLFF
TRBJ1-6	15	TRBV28	CASSSGTYTHSPLHF
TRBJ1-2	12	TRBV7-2	CASSLGRNGYTF
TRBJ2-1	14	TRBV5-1	CASSPGTRENEQFF
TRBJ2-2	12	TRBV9	CASSPLTGELFF
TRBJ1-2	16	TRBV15	CATSRPQGGRGYGYTF
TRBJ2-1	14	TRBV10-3	CAISAHTSRDEQFF
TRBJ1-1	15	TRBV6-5	CASSSGTGFRTEAFF
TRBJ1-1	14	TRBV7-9	CASSLYLLADWAFF
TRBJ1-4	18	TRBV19	CASTFSGLGWATNEKLFF
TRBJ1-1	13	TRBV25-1	CASSRAAMAEAFF
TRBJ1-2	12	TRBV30	CAWQTYNYGYTF
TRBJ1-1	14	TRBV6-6	CASSVPAPRTEAFF
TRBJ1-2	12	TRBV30	CAWRGGSGGYTF
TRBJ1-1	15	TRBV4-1	CASSLRGGSNTEAFF
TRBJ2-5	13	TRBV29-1	CSTLTGMGETQYF
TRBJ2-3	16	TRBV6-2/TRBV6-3	CASSTPGTLRGDTQYF
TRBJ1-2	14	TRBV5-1	CASSGQGAQSGYTF
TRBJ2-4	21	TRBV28	CASSLSRLAGVVGGSKNIQYF
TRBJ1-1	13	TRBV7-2	CASSLAMNTEAFF
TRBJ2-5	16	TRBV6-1	CASSEAGTTSRETQYF
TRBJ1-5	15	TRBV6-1	CASSEQDRSNQPQHF
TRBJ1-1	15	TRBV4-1	CASSQETTGNTEAFF